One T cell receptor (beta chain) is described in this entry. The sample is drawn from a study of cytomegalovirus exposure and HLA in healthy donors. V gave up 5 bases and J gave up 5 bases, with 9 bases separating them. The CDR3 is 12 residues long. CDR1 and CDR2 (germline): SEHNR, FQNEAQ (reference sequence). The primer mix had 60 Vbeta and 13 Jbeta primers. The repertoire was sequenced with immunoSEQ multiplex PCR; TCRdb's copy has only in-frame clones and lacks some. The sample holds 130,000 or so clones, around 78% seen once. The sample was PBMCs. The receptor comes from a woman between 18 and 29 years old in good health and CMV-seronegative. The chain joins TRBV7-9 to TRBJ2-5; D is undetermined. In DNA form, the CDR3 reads TGTGCCAGCAGCCACACCCTGGAGACCCAGTACTTC. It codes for CASSHTLETQYF.